This TCR beta chain was observed in a study of cytomegalovirus exposure and HLA in healthy donors. Study-wide background: The approximately 120 validation repertoires used the same platform as the 650 to 850 first-cohort repertoires, a later analysis reported. Findings of the study overall: The authors listed 164 TCR beta chains as cytomegalovirus-associated. The CMV antigen specificity of a few CMV-associated chains was confirmed through in vitro analysis. The tendency of first-cohort TCR clusters to co-occur in the 95 to 150 validation repertoires was the finding of a later analysis.

The V gene lost 6 bases and the J gene lost 6 bases, with 15 bases spanning the gap. The germline V gene encodes CDR1 SGHVS and CDR2 FQNEAQ. The CDR3 runs to 14 residues. Turning to this clone: The antigen remains unidentified.

Some clones are missing from TCRdb's copy, which holds only in-frame ones; the method was immunoSEQ multiplex PCR. The table includes roughly 130,000 clones, approximately 89% detected once. The gene calls are TRBV7-8 and TRBJ2-1; D is possibly TRBD1 (6 bases). The sequence was obtained from a woman aged 18-29 years in good health and CMV-seropositive. The sample was PBMCs. CDR3 in amino acids: CASRGPGVGNEQFF. The CDR3 bases are TGTGCCAGCAGGGGTCCAGGGGTTGGCAATGAGCAGTTCTTC.